This TCR beta chain was sequenced in a study of blood T cells in healthy people across ages. Of note for this clonotype: Its target is unknown.

A second PCR, run for about 6 to 11 cycles, used a sample-barcoded 5' primer plus a J-beta primer mix. TCRdb fed the 5' RACE reads into MiXCR, producing one record per CDR3 protein. The sample holds about 1 million distinct CDR3 sequences, approximately 25% seen once. This CDR3 has 13 residues. Trimming shortened V by 6 bases and J by 8 bases, and 14 bases separated the two germline ends. Germline V gene sequence: CDR1 LGHNA, CDR2 YSLEER. Study-wide results and limits: In older individuals, TCR beta diversity per million T cells was lower, falling roughly linearly with age. From one million sequenced T cells, diversity estimates were lower bounds.

These data were also reused for a study on T cells of mothers and their children. Per that paper: About 6 children and their three healthy Caucasian mothers were the donors. Not a single persistent microchimeric T cell clone was detected.

The source material was blood. This sequence originates from a girl aged 2 to 9 in good health. The chain couples TRBV4-3 to TRBJ2-4; weak D call: TRBD2 (6 bases). CDR3 region: CASSPVIADIQYF. The CDR3 bases are TGCGCCAGCAGTCCAGTGATAGCGGACATTCAGTACTTC.